The 27 T cell receptor beta chains listed next were all sequenced from one sample in a study of blood T cell repertoires in COVID-19. Method: immunoSEQ multiplex PCR; TCRdb's copy keeps in-frame clones and lacks some. Altogether roughly 45,000 clones are present, around 78% being singletons, with the ten largest covering approximately 12%. The specimen sequenced was peripheral blood. Receptors were obtained from a human donor in a cohort sampled during active COVID-19.

The V call is TRBV5-6, the J call TRBJ2-7; D is possibly TRBD1 (5 bases). Trimming pared 1 base from V and 6 bases from J, leaving 8 bases between. The CDR3 loop spans 12 amino acids. Germline V CDR1 and CDR2: SGHDT, YYEEEE. The CDR3 region has the DNA TGTGCCAGCAGCTTGACAGGACGCGAGCAGTACTTC. It encodes CASSLTGREQYF.

The chain combines TRBV4-3 with TRBJ1-4, with D perhaps TRBD1 (5 bases). Per the germline V gene, CDR1 is LGHNA and CDR2 is YSLEER. V was clipped by 0 bases and J by 8 bases, with 13 bases between them. The CDR3 contains 15 residues. The CDR3 sequence: CASSQDSGFGEKLFF. DNA for the CDR3: TGCGCCAGCAGCCAAGATTCAGGGTTCGGCGAAAAACTGTTTTTT.

V gene TRBV27 combines with J gene TRBJ1-2, with TRBD1 identical over 8 bases. CDR3 length equals 15 residues. Germline V gene data show CDR1 as MNHEY and CDR2 as SMNVEV (reference sequence). V was clipped by 8 bases and J by 8 bases; unmatched bases: 16. CDR3 nucleotide sequence: TGTGCCAGCCGACCACAGGGGGGGTTCTTTAGCGGCTACACCTTC. It translates to CASRPQGGFFSGYTF.

The V call is TRBV19, the J call TRBJ1-1, with D maybe TRBD1 (5 bases). V lost 6 bases and J lost 3, with 11 bases in between. This CDR3 is built from 13 residues. CDR1 LNHDA and CDR2 SQIVND come from the germline V gene (reference sequence). The chain's CDR3 is CASREDSYTEAFF. Here the CDR3 DNA reads TGTGCCAGTAGGGAAGACAGTTACACTGAAGCTTTCTTT.

The chain has TRBV28 and TRBJ2-7; a weak D match, TRBD2 (5 bases). This CDR3 spans 14 amino acids. V was cut by 7 bases and J by 7 bases, with 20 bases left in between. Germline CDR1 reads MDHEN; CDR2 reads SYDVKM. The CDR3 spells CASTEGGSFREQYF. DNA of the CDR3: TGTGCCAGCACCGAGGGTGGCAGCTTTCGGGAGCAGTACTTC.

The CDR3 spells CASSYGQRINYGYTF. The CDR3 bases are TGTGCCAGCAGTTACGGACAGAGAATTAACTATGGCTACACCTTC. V is TRBV6-5 and J is TRBJ1-2, with D perhaps matching TRBD1 (6 bases). The CDR3 covers 15 residues. Germline loops: CDR1 MNHEY, CDR2 SVGAGI. The V end was cut by 2 bases, the J end by 1 base, with 11 bases between.

V is TRBV25-1 and J is TRBJ1-1; tentatively, D is TRBD1 (5 bases). There are 12 residues in the CDR3. Between the trimmed V and J ends, which lost 8 bases and 4 bases, there was a span of 11 bases. Germline V CDR1 and CDR2: MGHDK, SYGVNS. The CDR3 nucleotides are TGTGCCAGCGGATGGGGGGGCACTGAAGCTTTCTTT. Protein: CASGWGGTEAFF.

The chain recombines TRBV7-3 with TRBJ2-6; D possibly corresponds to TRBD2 (6 bases). The CDR3 is made up of 15 amino acids. Germline CDR1 SGHTA, CDR2 FQGTGA. Deletions cut 5 bases from V and 0 bases from J, with 8 bases between. The CDR3 sequence is CASSRGSSGANVLTF. The DNA for the CDR3 is TGTGCCAGCAGCCGGGGGAGCTCTGGGGCCAACGTCCTGACTTTC.

The chain couples TRBV10-2 to TRBJ2-7; a possible D gene is TRBD2 (6 bases). The CDR3 spans 17 residues. The germline V gene encodes CDR1 WSHSY and CDR2 SAAADI. V dropped 0 bases and J dropped 7 bases, with 22 bases sitting between them. CDR3 sequence (DNA): TGCGCCAGCAGTGAGTCGCCCGGGATCACGGCGGGGTGGGAGCAGTACTTC. As protein: CASSESPGITAGWEQYF.

Here the CDR3 DNA reads TGTGCCAGCAGCAAAACGACAGGGGGGGGTGAGACCCAGTACTTC. It specifies CASSKTTGGGETQYF. The genes are TRBV5-4 and TRBJ2-5; 9 bases align to TRBD1. The CDR3 loop spans 15 amino acids. V shed 4 bases, J shed 5 bases, and the junction held 9 bases outside the gene matches. The germline CDR1 and CDR2 sequences are SGHNT and YYREEE (reference sequence).

The genes are TRBV6-6 and TRBJ1-1; no reliable D call. Germline V gives CDR1 MNHNY, CDR2 SVGAGI (reference sequence). V lost 6 bases and J 4 bases, leaving 9 bases between the germline ends. The CDR3 has 12 amino acids. The CDR3 nucleotides are TGTGCCAGCAGGCGGGTGGGCACTGAAGCTTTCTTT. Translation gives CASRRVGTEAFF.

This clone was recorded once. This chain uses TRBV30 with TRBJ2-3, with D tentatively TRBD2 (6 bases). Germline V CDR1 and CDR2: GTSNPN, SVGIG (reference sequence). The CDR3 contains 13 residues. V was pared by 4 bases and J by 2 bases, with 10 bases between. The CDR3 reads CAWTAGPTDTQYF. In nucleotides, the CDR3 is TGTGCCTGGACGGCGGGGCCCACAGATACGCAGTATTTT.

The V and J genes are TRBV9 and TRBJ2-3; the match to TRBD2 covers 7 bases. The CDR3 extends over 15 amino acids. Germline V gene sequence: CDR1 SGDLS, CDR2 YYNGEE. J gave up 5 bases and V 2 bases, and 8 bases lay outside the gene matches. The chain's CDR3 is CASSVGTTPGDTQYF. CDR3 bases: TGTGCCAGCAGCGTCGGGACTACCCCAGGAGATACGCAGTATTTT.

The chain combines TRBV4-2 with TRBJ2-7; 8 positions agree with TRBD1. Germline V lookup: CDR1 LGHNA, CDR2 YNFKEQ. Losses at the gene ends were 0 bases for V and 2 bases for J; bases not matched to a gene: 9. The CDR3 is 17 residues long. The CDR3 region is CASSQEEAGGLAYEQYF. CDR3 nucleotide sequence: TGTGCCAGCAGCCAAGAGGAAGCAGGGGGCCTTGCCTACGAGCAGTACTTC.

The rearrangement uses TRBV15 and TRBJ2-7; TRBD1 aligns across 9 bases. The CDR3 length is 14 residues. Trimming removed 5 bases from V and 6 bases from J; junction bases left unmatched: 8. CDR1 LNHNV and CDR2 YYDKDF come from the germline V gene (reference sequence). CDR3 loop: CATSFPGQGTEQYF. CDR3 in DNA: TGTGCCACCAGCTTCCCGGGACAGGGAACCGAGCAGTACTTC.

The chain recombines TRBV4-2 with TRBJ2-3; 7 bases are shared with TRBD1. The junction had 6 bases not matched to a gene; V was cut back by 4 bases and J by 5 bases. Germline loops: CDR1 LGHNA, CDR2 YNFKEQ. CDR3 size: 14 residues. The CDR3 sequence: CASSRDREGDTQYF. The CDR3 DNA sequence: TGTGCCAGCAGCCGAGACAGGGAAGGAGATACGCAGTATTTT.

This clone was seen a single time. The genes are TRBV28 and TRBJ1-2; no definite D call. Germline V gene lookup returns CDR1 MDHEN and CDR2 SYDVKM. The CDR3 extends over 12 amino acids. V gave up 4 bases and J gave up 7 bases, with 10 bases separating them. In DNA form, the CDR3 reads TGTGCCAGCAGTTCCGGGTTTAGTGGCTACACCTTC. Its translation: CASSSGFSGYTF.

The CDR3 sequence is CSASNVARSSNYGYTF. The DNA of the CDR3 is TGCAGTGCTAGTAACGTCGCGAGAAGTAGTAACTATGGCTACACCTTC. V gene TRBV20-1 combines with J gene TRBJ1-2, with unresolved D. The length of the CDR3 is 16 residues. Trimming left V 3 bases short and J 1 base short, with 18 bases between. CDR1 is DFQATT, CDR2 SNEGSKA, per germline (reference sequence).

V gene TRBV30 combines with J gene TRBJ2-2, with 8 bases lining up with TRBD1. CDR1 is GTSNPN, CDR2 SVGIG, per germline (reference sequence). The CDR3 is 14 amino acids. The V segment lost 5 bases and the J segment 4 bases; nucleotides outside the gene matches: 6. The CDR3 sequence is CAWGWTGPTGELFF. The CDR3 DNA sequence: TGTGCCTGGGGCTGGACAGGGCCCACCGGGGAGCTGTTTTTT.

V gene TRBV27 combines with J gene TRBJ1-5, with D perhaps TRBD1 (6 bases). Germline-derived CDR1 and CDR2 are MNHEY and SMNVEV (reference sequence). The V and J ends lost 5 bases and 2 bases respectively, with 10 bases between them. The CDR3 has 14 residues. CDR3 in amino acids: CASSIRQGNQPQHF. CDR3 in DNA: TGTGCCAGCAGTATTCGACAGGGCAATCAGCCCCAGCATTTT.

V is TRBV4-2 and J is TRBJ1-2; D remains ambiguous. The CDR3 runs 14 residues. Per the germline V gene, CDR1 is LGHNA and CDR2 is YNFKEQ. V was cut by 0 bases and J by 4 bases, with 9 bases left in between. The CDR3: CASSQDSHPYGYTF. The DNA for the CDR3 is TGTGCCAGCAGCCAAGACTCACATCCCTATGGCTACACCTTC.

This clone was detected once. The chain has TRBV30 and TRBJ2-2; D call uncertain. Trimming removed 2 bases from V and 3 bases from J, with 7 bases in between. The CDR3 spans 13 residues. CDR1 and CDR2 from the germline V gene are GTSNPN and SVGIG (reference sequence). The CDR3 sequence is CAWSSLYTGELFF. CDR3 nucleotide sequence: TGTGCCTGGAGTTCTTTGTACACCGGGGAGCTGTTTTTT.

J is TRBJ1-1 and V is TRBV27; weak D call: TRBD1 (6 bases). V was pared by 3 bases and J by 1 base, with 9 bases between. Germline V gene data show CDR1 as MNHEY and CDR2 as SMNVEV (reference sequence). CDR3 length: 14 amino acids. The DNA of the CDR3 is TGTGCCAGCAGTTTTCAGGGGAAGAACACTGAAGCTTTCTTT. Amino acid sequence: CASSFQGKNTEAFF.

This clone was seen a handful of times. The rearrangement uses TRBV7-2 and TRBJ2-7, with unresolved D. The CDR3 contains 14 residues. V was pared by 5 bases and J by 7 bases, with 18 bases between. The V gene's germline CDR1 is SGHTA and CDR2 FQGNSA. The chain's CDR3 is CASSITPEAWEQYF. As DNA, the CDR3 is TGTGCCAGCAGCATAACACCCGAGGCATGGGAGCAGTACTTC.

This chain connects TRBV7-2 to TRBJ1-1; 8 nucleotides align to TRBD1. This CDR3 is 13 amino acids long. J was trimmed by 7 bases and V by 4 bases; bases with no gene match: 5. Germline lookup yields CDR1 SGHTA and CDR2 FQGNSA. The CDR3 reads CASSSDRGLEAFF. The CDR3 DNA sequence: TGTGCCAGCAGCTCTGACAGGGGACTTGAAGCTTTCTTT.

V gene TRBV5-1 combines with J gene TRBJ2-7, with D hard to call. Germline V gene sequence: CDR1 SGHRS, CDR2 YFSETQ. Trimming removed 4 bases from V and 2 bases from J, with 22 bases in between. The CDR3 sequence is 17 residues long. The CDR3 here is CASSPLGPSGQTYEQYF. The CDR3 DNA is TGCGCCAGCAGCCCCCTTGGCCCATCAGGCCAAACCTACGAGCAGTACTTC. The full variable domain, its missing parts supplied by reference TRBV5-1 and TRBJ2-7, is KAGVTQTPRYLIKTRGQQVTLSCSPISGHRSVSWYQQTPGQGLQFLFEYFSETQRNKGNFPGRFSGRQFSNSRSEMNVSTLELGDSALYLCASSPLGPSGQTYEQYFGPGTRLTVT.

The CDR3 coding sequence is TGTGCCAGTAGTATCGGGGGGTCCTCTGGCTACACCTTC. Amino acid sequence: CASSIGGSSGYTF. This rearrangement joins TRBV19 to TRBJ1-2, with D tentatively TRBD1 (5 bases). Germline V gene data show CDR1 as LNHDA and CDR2 as SQIVND (reference sequence). This CDR3 comprises 13 residues. Trimming removed 3 bases from V and 7 bases from J, with 12 bases in between.